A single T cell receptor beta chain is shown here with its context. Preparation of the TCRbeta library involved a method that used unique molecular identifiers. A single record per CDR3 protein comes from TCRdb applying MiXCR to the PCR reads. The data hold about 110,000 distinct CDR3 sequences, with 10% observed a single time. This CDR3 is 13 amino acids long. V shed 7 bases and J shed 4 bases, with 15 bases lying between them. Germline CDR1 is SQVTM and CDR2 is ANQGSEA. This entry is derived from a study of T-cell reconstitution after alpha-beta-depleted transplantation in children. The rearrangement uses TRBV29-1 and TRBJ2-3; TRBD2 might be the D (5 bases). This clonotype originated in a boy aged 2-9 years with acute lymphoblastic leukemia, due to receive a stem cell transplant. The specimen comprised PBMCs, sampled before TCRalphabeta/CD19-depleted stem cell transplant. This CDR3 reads CSAPRTDSDTQYF. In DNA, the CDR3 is TGCAGCGCCCCCAGGACTGATTCAGATACGCAGTATTTT.